This T cell receptor beta chain derives from a study of T cell responses to AZD1222 COVID-19 vaccine. The method was immunoSEQ multiplex PCR; TCRdb's version includes in-frame clones alone and lacks a portion of them. The table records some 130,000 clones, about 93% of them present only once. The CDR3 contains 14 residues. V dropped 5 bases and J dropped 0 bases, with 8 bases sitting between them. Germline lookup yields CDR1 LNHDA and CDR2 SQIVND (reference sequence). V gene TRBV19 combines with J gene TRBJ2-1; D unclear. The source of this sequence is an adult in good health. Specimen: peripheral blood, collected on day 0 of AZD1222 vaccination. The CDR3 protein is CASSSRASYNEQFF. The DNA for the CDR3 is TGTGCCAGTAGTTCCCGGGCCTCCTACAATGAGCAGTTCTTC.